This entry concerns a single T cell receptor beta chain. These data belong to a study of control samples from healthy donors and cancer patients. Here immunoSEQ multiplex PCR was the method, and the copy in TCRdb shows in-frame clones only, minus some. The sample lists around 80,000 clones, about 94% occurring once. The CDR3 has 12 residues. Germline V gene lookup returns CDR1 SGDLS and CDR2 YYNGEE. Trimming removed 4 bases from V and 5 bases from J, with 9 bases in between. The sample comprised blood. The clonotype was recovered from a woman aged 25-40 years in good health. J is TRBJ1-2 and V is TRBV9, with a possible D match to TRBD1 (5 bases). CDR3 sequence (DNA): TGTGCCAGCAGCTCAGGGACTTATGGCTACACCTTC. This gives the protein CASSSGTYGYTF.